Shown below are 14 T cell receptor beta chains from a single sample sequenced in a study of control samples from healthy donors and cancer patients. Libraries were prepared by immunoSEQ multiplex PCR; TCRdb keeps only in-frame clonotypes and omits some of them. The table shows about 51,000 clones, with about four fifths occurring only once. Sequencing was done on a sample of blood. The receptors originated from a man between 65 and 85 years old in good health.

This clone was detected a few times. This chain connects TRBV5-6 to TRBJ1-5; D is perhaps TRBD1 (5 bases). CDR3 length: 15 residues. Germline V gene data show CDR1 as SGHDT and CDR2 as YYEEEE. The V and J ends lost 4 bases and 7 bases respectively, with 18 bases between them. The CDR3 sequence is CASSLGGGDGQPQHF. The DNA of the CDR3 is TGTGCCAGCAGCCTCGGGGGAGGGGACGGGCAGCCCCAGCATTTT.

This clone was counted between two and nine times. V gene TRBV29-1 combines with J gene TRBJ2-3, with 9 bases matching TRBD1. Germline V lookup: CDR1 SQVTM, CDR2 ANQGSEA. The CDR3 is made up of 18 amino acids. The V segment lost 5 bases and the J segment 0 bases; nucleotides outside the gene matches: 15. As DNA, the CDR3 is TGCAGCGTTATCGGAGACAGGGGGAGCTTTCCTAGCACAGATACGCAGTATTTT. Residues: CSVIGDRGSFPSTDTQYF.

The J gene is TRBJ2-7, the V gene TRBV2, with 10 nucleotides matching TRBD2. The CDR3 sequence is 17 residues long. Losses at the gene ends were 4 bases for V and 0 bases for J; bases not matched to a gene: 9. Per the germline V gene, CDR1 is SNHLY and CDR2 is FYNNEI. CDR3 DNA: TGTGCCAGCAGTGTATTGAGGACTAGCGGCTACTCCTACGAGCAGTACTTC. It translates to CASSVLRTSGYSYEQYF. Filled out from reference TRBV2 and TRBJ2-7, the complete variable domain reads EPEVTQTPSHQVTQMGQEVILRCVPISNHLYFYWYRQILGQKVEFLVSFYNNEISEKSEIFDDQFSVERPDGSNFTLKIRSTKLEDSAMYFCASSVLRTSGYSYEQYFGPGTRLTVT.

This chain connects TRBV4-1 to TRBJ2-4; D gene unclear. V lost 0 bases and J 7 bases, leaving 10 bases between the germline ends. The CDR3 is made up of 14 amino acids. Germline V gives CDR1 MGHRA, CDR2 YSYEKL. The CDR3 spells CASSQDKTGNIQYF. CDR3 in DNA: TGCGCCAGCAGCCAAGATAAGACCGGGAACATTCAGTACTTC.

This sequence joins TRBV15 and TRBJ2-5, with D possibly TRBD2 on 6 matching bases. In germline, CDR1 is LNHNV, CDR2 YYDKDF (reference sequence). Trimming shortened V by 4 bases and J by 2 bases, and 14 bases separated the two germline ends. This CDR3 is built from 15 residues. The CDR3 DNA reads TGTGCCACCAGCAACCCGGGACTGCTACAAGAGACCCAGTACTTC. As protein: CATSNPGLLQETQYF.

The chain combines TRBV5-1 with TRBJ2-5, with 8 nucleotides matching TRBD1. The CDR3 totals 15 residues. V shed 4 bases, J shed 4 bases, and the junction held 9 bases outside the gene matches. Germline V CDR1 and CDR2: SGHRS, YFSETQ. CDR3 sequence reads: CASSRASQGGETQYF. DNA of the CDR3: TGCGCCAGCAGCCGCGCATCACAGGGGGGAGAGACCCAGTACTTC.

This clone appeared a few times. V gene TRBV27 combines with J gene TRBJ1-5; no firm D call. The CDR3 runs to 15 residues. V lost 5 bases and J 5 bases, leaving 16 bases between the germline ends. Germline V gene sequence: CDR1 MNHEY, CDR2 SMNVEV (reference sequence). DNA for the CDR3: TGTGCCAGCAGTCCTTACTGGGGTGTTCATCAGCCCCAGCATTTT. Translation gives CASSPYWGVHQPQHF.

CDR3 residues: CASSLEGAVGYTF. The CDR3 nucleotides read TGTGCCAGCAGTTTGGAAGGTGCAGTTGGCTACACCTTC. The chain carries TRBV12-3 or TRBV12-4 and TRBJ1-2; D gene unclear. The CDR3 is made up of 13 amino acids. The ends were cut back, 3 bases at V and 7 bases at J, with 12 bases in the middle.

This rearrangement joins TRBV28 to TRBJ1-5; the D is unclear. The CDR3 has 17 residues. The ends were cut back, 2 bases at V and 2 bases at J, with 16 bases in the middle. Germline CDR1 is MDHEN and CDR2 is SYDVKM. The CDR3 bases are TGTGCCAGCAGTTTAGCGGAGACTCCTTGGGGCAATCAGCCCCAGCATTTT. Its protein product is CASSLAETPWGNQPQHF.

This clone was seen a few times. The V call is TRBV5-1, the J call TRBJ2-5, with unresolved D. The V gene's germline CDR1 is SGHRS and CDR2 YFSETQ. With 3 bases removed from V and 2 bases from J, the gap between germline ends came to 8 bases. There are 13 residues in the CDR3. Here the CDR3 reads CASSSTAQETQYF. For the CDR3, the DNA is TGCGCCAGCAGCTCCACGGCTCAAGAGACCCAGTACTTC.

The V call is TRBV3-1 (or the pseudogene TRBV3-2), the J call TRBJ1-4; D might be TRBD1 (5 bases). This CDR3 region has 12 residues. V was trimmed by 1 base and J by 8 bases, leaving 5 bases between them. Germline V gives CDR1 LGHDT, CDR2 YNNKEL (reference sequence). CDR3 sequence: CASSQGGEKLFF. The CDR3 DNA reads TGTGCCAGCAGCCAAGGGGGCGAAAAACTGTTTTTT.

This chain uses TRBV5-1 with TRBJ2-7; 8 nucleotides align to TRBD1. The V and J ends lost 5 bases and 5 bases, in that order; junction bases with no gene match: 6. The V gene's germline CDR1 is SGHRS and CDR2 YFSETQ. The CDR3 spans 13 residues. CDR3 in amino acids: CASRDGQGHEQYF. In DNA form, the CDR3 reads TGCGCCAGCAGGGATGGACAGGGACACGAGCAGTACTTC.

This clone has just a few counts. The chain recombines TRBV2 with TRBJ2-6; 7 bases agree with TRBD2. This CDR3 has 16 residues. Germline trimming cut 11 bases from V and 0 bases from J; bases unmatched to any gene: 10. From germline, CDR1 is SNHLY and CDR2 FYNNEI. The CDR3 region is CASSLAELSGANVLTF. The CDR3 coding sequence is TGTGCCTCGTCTCTAGCGGAGCTCTCTGGGGCCAACGTCCTGACTTTC.

The chain employs TRBV4-1 and TRBJ1-2; 9 bases align to TRBD1. V dropped 4 bases and J dropped 5; count of bases not matched to a gene: 5. The CDR3 extends over 14 amino acids. CDR1 and CDR2 (germline): MGHRA, YSYEKL. The DNA of the CDR3 is TGCGCCAGCAGCCCCAAGGACAGGGGATATGGCTACACCTTC. Translating it yields CASSPKDRGYGYTF.